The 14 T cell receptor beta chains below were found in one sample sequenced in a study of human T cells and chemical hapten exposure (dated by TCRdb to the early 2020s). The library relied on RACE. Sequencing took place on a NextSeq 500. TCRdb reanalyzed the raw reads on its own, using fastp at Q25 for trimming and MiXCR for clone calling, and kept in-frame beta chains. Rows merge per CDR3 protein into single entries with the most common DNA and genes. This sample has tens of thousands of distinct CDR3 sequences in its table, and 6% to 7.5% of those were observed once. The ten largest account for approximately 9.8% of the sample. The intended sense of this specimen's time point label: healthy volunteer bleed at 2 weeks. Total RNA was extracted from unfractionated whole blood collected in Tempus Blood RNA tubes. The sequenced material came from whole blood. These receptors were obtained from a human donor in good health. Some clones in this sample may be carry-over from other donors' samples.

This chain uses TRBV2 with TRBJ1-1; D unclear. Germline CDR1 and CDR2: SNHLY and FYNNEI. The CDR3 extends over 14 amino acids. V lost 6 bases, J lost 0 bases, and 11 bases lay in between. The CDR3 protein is CASRSQALNTEAFF. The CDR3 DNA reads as TGTGCCAGCAGATCCCAGGCCCTGAACACTGAAGCTTTCTTT.

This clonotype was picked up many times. CDR3 residues: CASRGQLNTEAFF. The DNA for the CDR3 is TGTGCCAGCAGGGGACAGTTGAACACTGAAGCTTTCTTT. V is TRBV6-5 and J is TRBJ1-1; 7 bases agree with TRBD1. Germline lookup yields CDR1 MNHEY and CDR2 SVGAGI. With 6 bases clipped from V and 0 bases from J, the junction kept 1 base outside the gene matches. There are 13 residues in the CDR3.

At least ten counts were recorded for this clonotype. The CDR3 DNA reads as TGTGCCAGCAGCCCCGGAGTTGGTCGGGAGGGATCCTACGAGCAGTACTTC. Its translation is CASSPGVGREGSYEQYF. The chain combines TRBV7-8 with TRBJ2-7; 8 bases are shared with TRBD2. The germline V gene encodes CDR1 SGHVS and CDR2 FQNEAQ. Trimming cost V 5 bases and J 1 base; bases outside gene matches: 13. The CDR3 contains 17 residues.

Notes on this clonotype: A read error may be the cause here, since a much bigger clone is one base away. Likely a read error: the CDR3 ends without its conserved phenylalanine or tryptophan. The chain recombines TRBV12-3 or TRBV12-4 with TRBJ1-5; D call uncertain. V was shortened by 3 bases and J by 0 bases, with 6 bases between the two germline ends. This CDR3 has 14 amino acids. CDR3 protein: CASSFRGSNQPQHS. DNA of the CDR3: TGTGCCAGCAGTTTTCGGGGTAGCAATCAGCCCCAGCATTCT.

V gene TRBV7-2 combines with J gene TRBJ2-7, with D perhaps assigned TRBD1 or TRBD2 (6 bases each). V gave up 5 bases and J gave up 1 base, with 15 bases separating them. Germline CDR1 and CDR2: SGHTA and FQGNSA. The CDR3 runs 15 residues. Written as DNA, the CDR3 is TGTGCCAGCAGCCTCAAGGGGGACTCTTCCTACGAGCAGTACTTC. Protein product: CASSLKGDSSYEQYF. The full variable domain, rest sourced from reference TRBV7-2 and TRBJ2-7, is GAGVSQSPSNKVTEKGKDVELRCDPISGHTALYWYRQSLGQGLEFLIYFQGNSAPDKSGLPSDRFSAERTGGSVSTLTIQRTQQEDSAVYLCASSLKGDSSYEQYFGPGTRLTVT.

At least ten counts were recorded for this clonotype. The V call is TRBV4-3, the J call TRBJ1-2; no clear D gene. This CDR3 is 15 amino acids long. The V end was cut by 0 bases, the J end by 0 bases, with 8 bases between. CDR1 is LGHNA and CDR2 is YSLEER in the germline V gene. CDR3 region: CASSQDNWANYGYTF. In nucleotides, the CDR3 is TGCGCCAGCAGCCAAGATAATTGGGCTAACTATGGCTACACCTTC.

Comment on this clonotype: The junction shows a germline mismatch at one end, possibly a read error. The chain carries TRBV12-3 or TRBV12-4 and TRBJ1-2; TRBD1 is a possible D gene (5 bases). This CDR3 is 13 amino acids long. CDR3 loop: CASSLNWDYGDTF. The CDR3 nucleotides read TGTGCCAGCAGTTTAAATTGGGACTATGGCGACACCTTC.

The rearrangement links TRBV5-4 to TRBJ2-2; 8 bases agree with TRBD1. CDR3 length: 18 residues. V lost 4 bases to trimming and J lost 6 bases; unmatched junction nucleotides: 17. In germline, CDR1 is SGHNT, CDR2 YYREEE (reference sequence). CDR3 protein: CASSRAAGTGLHAGELFF. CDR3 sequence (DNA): TGTGCCAGCAGCCGAGCCGCCGGGACAGGACTACATGCCGGGGAGCTGTTTTTT.

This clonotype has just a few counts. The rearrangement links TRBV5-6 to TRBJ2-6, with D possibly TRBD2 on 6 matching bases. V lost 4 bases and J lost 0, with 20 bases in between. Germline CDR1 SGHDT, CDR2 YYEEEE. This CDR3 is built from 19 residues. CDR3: CASSLEVERAGSGANVLTF. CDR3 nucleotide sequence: TGTGCCAGCAGCCTGGAAGTAGAGCGGGCTGGCTCTGGGGCCAACGTCCTGACTTTC. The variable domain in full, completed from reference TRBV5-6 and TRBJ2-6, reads DAGVTQSPTHLIKTRGQQVTLRCSPKSGHDTVSWYQQALGQGPQFIFQYYEEEERQRGNFPDRFSGHQFPNYSSELNVNALLLGDSALYLCASSLEVERAGSGANVLTFGAGSRLTVL.

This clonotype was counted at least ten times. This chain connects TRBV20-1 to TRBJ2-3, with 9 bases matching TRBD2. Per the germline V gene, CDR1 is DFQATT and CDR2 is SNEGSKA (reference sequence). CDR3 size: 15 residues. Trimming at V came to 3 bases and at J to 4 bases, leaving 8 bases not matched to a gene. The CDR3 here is CSARVASGAPDTQYF. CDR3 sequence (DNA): TGCAGTGCTAGGGTCGCTAGCGGGGCCCCAGATACGCAGTATTTT.

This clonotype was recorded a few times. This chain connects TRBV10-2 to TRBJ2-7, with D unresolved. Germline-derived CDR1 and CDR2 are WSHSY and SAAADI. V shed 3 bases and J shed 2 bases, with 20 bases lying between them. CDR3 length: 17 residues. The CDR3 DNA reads TGCGCCAGCAGTGACCCATTAGGTCCGAAGGGAACCTACGAGCAGTACTTC. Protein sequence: CASSDPLGPKGTYEQYF.

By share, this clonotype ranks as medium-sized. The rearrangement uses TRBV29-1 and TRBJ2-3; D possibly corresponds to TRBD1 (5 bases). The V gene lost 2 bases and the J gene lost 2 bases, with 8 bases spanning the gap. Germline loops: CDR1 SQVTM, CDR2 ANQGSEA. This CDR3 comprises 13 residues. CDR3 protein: CSVEKGPTDTQYF. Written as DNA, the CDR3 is TGCAGCGTTGAAAAGGGGCCCACAGATACGCAGTATTTT.

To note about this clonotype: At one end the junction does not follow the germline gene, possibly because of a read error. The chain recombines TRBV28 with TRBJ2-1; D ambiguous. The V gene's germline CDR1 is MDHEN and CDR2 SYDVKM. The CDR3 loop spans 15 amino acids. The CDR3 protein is CPSSSRQGSYNEQFF. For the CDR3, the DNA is TGTCCCAGCAGTTCCCGACAAGGCTCCTACAATGAGCAGTTCTTC.

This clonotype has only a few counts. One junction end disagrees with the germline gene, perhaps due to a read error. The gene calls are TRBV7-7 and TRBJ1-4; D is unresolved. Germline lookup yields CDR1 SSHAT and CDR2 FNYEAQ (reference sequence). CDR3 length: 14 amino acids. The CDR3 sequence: CASSLGGSNEKLFF. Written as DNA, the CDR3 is TGTGCTAGCAGCTTGGGCGGTAGTAATGAAAAACTGTTTTTT.